Listed below are T cell receptor beta chains from one sample, sequenced in a study of T cells after yellow fever vaccination. A single record per CDR3 protein comes from TCRdb applying MiXCR to the 5' RACE reads. The table includes approximately 600,000 distinct CDR3 sequences, about 12% detected once. Sequencing used PBMCs, obtained on the day of the yellow fever booster vaccination. The source of these receptors is a man younger than 45 who received the YFV17D yellow fever vaccine. Both conserved end residues are part of each CDR3. The D gene is left open where the match is weak. Only part of the rows carry a size: once, few, many, or a class if the clone is expanded.

V,J,D,size,length,DNA,CDR3
TRBV20-1,TRBJ1-3,-,-,14,TGCAGTGCTCCATTTGGGGCCTCTGGAAACACCATATATTTT,CSAPFGASGNTIYF
TRBV7-2,TRBJ2-3,-,-,14,TGTGCCAGCAGCTTAAGAGAGGACCTTGATACGCAGTATTTT,CASSLREDLDTQYF
TRBV6-5,TRBJ2-2,TRBD2,few,16,TGTGCCAGCAGTTACGGAAGCGGGAGGGGTACCGGGGAGCTGTTTTTT,CASSYGSGRGTGELFF
TRBV6-5,TRBJ1-6,-,few,16,TGTGCCAGCAGTTACCCCCGAGCGGGGGGCAATTCACCCCTCCACTTT,CASSYPRAGGNSPLHF
TRBV7-2,TRBJ1-4,-,few,14,TGTGCCAGCAGTTTGAGGCGGATTGATGAAAAACTGTTTTTT,CASSLRRIDEKLFF
TRBV20-1,TRBJ2-1,TRBD2,few,14,TGCAGTGCTAGCCCCGGGACTATTAACAATGAGCAGTTCTTC,CSASPGTINNEQFF
TRBV5-1,TRBJ2-1,-,-,12,TGCGCCAGCAGCACAGGGTACAATGAGCAGTTCTTC,CASSTGYNEQFF
TRBV11-2,TRBJ1-2,-,few,12,TGTGCCAGCAGCCTTGGACCTGGGGGCTACACCTTC,CASSLGPGGYTF
TRBV5-4,TRBJ2-7,-,-,11,TGTGCCAGCAGCCAGCCATCCGAGCAGTACTTC,CASSQPSEQYF
TRBV6-2/TRBV6-3,TRBJ2-6,-,once,13,TGTGCCAGCAGGGGCTGGGGGGCCAACGTCCTGACTTTC,CASRGWGANVLTF
TRBV3-1,TRBJ2-6,-,-,17,TGTGCCAGCAGCGCTTGGGACGACCACTCTGGGGCCAACGTCCTGACTTTC,CASSAWDDHSGANVLTF
TRBV3-1,TRBJ1-2,-,many,14,TGTGCCAGCAGTACATACAGTTCCTACTATGGCTACACCTTC,CASSTYSSYYGYTF
TRBV23-1,TRBJ2-3,-,-,17,TGCGCCAGCAGCCTGCCGGGAGTGCCACTTAGGGCGGATACGCAGTATTTT,CASSLPGVPLRADTQYF
TRBV18,TRBJ2-7,TRBD2,few,14,TGTGCCAGCTCACCTTCAGCGGGACTGGTTGAGCAGTACTTC,CASSPSAGLVEQYF
TRBV5-1,TRBJ2-1,-,-,15,TGCGCCAGCAGGGCTACAAGGTCTCTAGGTCATGAGCAGTTCTTC,CASRATRSLGHEQFF
TRBV5-1,TRBJ2-7,TRBD2,-,16,TGCGCCAGCAGCCCGATACCGACTAGCGGCCCGAACGAGCAGTACTTC,CASSPIPTSGPNEQYF
TRBV7-2,TRBJ2-1,-,many,15,TGTGCCAGCAGCTCCCTAGCGAACTCCTACAATGAGCAGTTCTTC,CASSSLANSYNEQFF
TRBV6-1,TRBJ1-1,-,-,14,TGTGCCAGCACCAAATTGGGGGGGAACACTGAAGCTTTCTTT,CASTKLGGNTEAFF
TRBV20-1,TRBJ2-7,TRBD1,-,18,TGCAGTGCTCCAAGTCCGGCAGGGGGCCAAAGGAGCTCCTACGAGCAGTACTTC,CSAPSPAGGQRSSYEQYF
TRBV6-1,TRBJ2-2,TRBD1,-,15,TGTGCCAGCAGTCAGCGACAGGGGAACACCGGGGAGCTGTTTTTT,CASSQRQGNTGELFF
TRBV29-1,TRBJ2-4,TRBD1,-,15,TGCAGCGTTGAAGGGGGACAGCCTGCCAAAAACATTCAGTACTTC,CSVEGGQPAKNIQYF
TRBV6-5,TRBJ1-6,TRBD1,-,16,TGTGCCAGCAGTTCCCTGACAGGGTCCCATAATTCACCCCTCCACTTT,CASSSLTGSHNSPLHF
TRBV3-1,TRBJ2-2,TRBD2,-,16,TGTGCCAGCAGCCGAATCATTAGCGGGAGCTCGGGGGAGCTGTTTTTT,CASSRIISGSSGELFF
TRBV7-2,TRBJ2-7,-,-,13,TGTGCCAGCAGCTTAGACCCCTCGGGGGAGCAGTACTTC,CASSLDPSGEQYF